Listed below are T cell receptor beta chains from one sample, sequenced in a study of T cell repertoires in cytomegalovirus infection. One entry per CDR3 protein results from TCRdb running MiXCR on the reads. The table shows roughly 720,000 distinct CDR3 sequences, with roughly a third occurring only once. Sequencing was carried out using PBMCs. The receptors were sampled from a human donor in good health (CMV status not recorded). Some clones in this sample may be carry-over from other donors' samples. CDR3s include the opening cysteine and the closing phenylalanine or tryptophan. D genes are given only for firm matches. Expanded clones get a size class; other rows say once, few or many, or leave the size out.

d_call	j_call	clone_size	v_call	cdr3_nt	cdr3_aa
-	TRBJ1-5	once	TRBV19	TGTGCCAGTAGTGCGGGGCCAGCCGAGTGGCCCCAGCATTTT	CASSAGPAEWPQHF
-	TRBJ2-3	-	TRBV7-3	TGTGCCAGCAGCGCCTCAGGGTATGTCACAGATACGCAGTATTTT	CASSASGYVTDTQYF
-	TRBJ2-1	-	TRBV6-2/TRBV6-3	TGTGCCAGCAGTTCCTCAGGGGAAGCCTATGAGCAGTTCTTC	CASSSSGEAYEQFF
-	TRBJ1-4	few	TRBV7-6	TGTGCCAGCAGCACTCTAGGGTTTAATGAAAAACTGTTTTTT	CASSTLGFNEKLFF
-	TRBJ1-1	few	TRBV11-2	TGTGCCAGCAGCTTAGGGGGGGCTAGCACTGAAGCTTTCTTT	CASSLGGASTEAFF
-	TRBJ2-4	few	TRBV15	TGTGCCACCAGCCGTCCCTTATCGGGAAACATTCAGTACTTC	CATSRPLSGNIQYF
-	TRBJ1-2	-	TRBV19	TGTGCCAGTAAAGAGCTGCTTTGGGGTCATGGCTACACCTTC	CASKELLWGHGYTF
TRBD2	TRBJ2-1	-	TRBV28	TGTGCCAGCAGTCGAACTAGCGGGAGGGCCGATGAGCAGTTCTTC	CASSRTSGRADEQFF
TRBD1	TRBJ2-3	-	TRBV6-1	TGTGCCAGCAGTGGACACGGAATGGGGACAGGGGCAGATACGCAGTATTTT	CASSGHGMGTGADTQYF
-	TRBJ2-3	-	TRBV15	TGTGCCACCAGCAGACGCACAGATACGCAGTATTTT	CATSRRTDTQYF
TRBD1	TRBJ1-4	-	TRBV12-3/TRBV12-4	TGTGCCAGCAGTCGGACAGGAACAACTAATGAAAAACTGTTTTTT	CASSRTGTTNEKLFF
-	TRBJ1-1	few	TRBV19	TGTGCCAGTAGTATAGACAGGGTGACTGAAGCTTTCTTT	CASSIDRVTEAFF
-	TRBJ1-1	-	TRBV28	TGTGCCAGCAGTTTAATGCGAGGGGCCCTGAACACTGAAGCTTTCTTT	CASSLMRGALNTEAFF
-	TRBJ2-7	-	TRBV5-1	TGCGCCAGCAGCTCCGGGGGCTATGGATACGAGCAGTACTTC	CASSSGGYGYEQYF
TRBD1	TRBJ2-2	few	TRBV11-2	TGTGCCAGCAGCTTAGATCGCACAGGGGTAGGGGAGCTGTTTTTT	CASSLDRTGVGELFF
-	TRBJ1-1	few	TRBV7-8	TGTGCCAGTTACGAGGATCAGAACACTGAAGCTTTCTTT	CASYEDQNTEAFF
TRBD1	TRBJ2-5	few	TRBV28	TGTGCCAGCAGCGGACAGGGAGAGGAGACCCAGTACTTC	CASSGQGEETQYF
-	TRBJ2-1	once	TRBV27	TGTGCCAGCAGTTTTGGGGGCGAGCGAGAGCAGTTCTTC	CASSFGGEREQFF
TRBD2	TRBJ2-5	-	TRBV20-1	TGCAGTGCTAGTCGACTAGCGGGAGCCGGCACCCAGTACTTC	CSASRLAGAGTQYF
TRBD1	TRBJ1-6	few	TRBV4-1	TGCGCCAGCAGCCAAGGAGGGGGCCGTAGCTCCTATAATTCACCCCTCCACTTT	CASSQGGGRSSYNSPLHF
TRBD2	TRBJ2-7	-	TRBV20-1	TGCAGTTCCGGACTAGCGGGGGGGAGTAGACACGAGCAGTACTTC	CSSGLAGGSRHEQYF
TRBD2	TRBJ2-2	-	TRBV7-9	TGTGCCAGCAGCTTACTAGCGGGGCCAACCGGGGAGCTGTTTTTT	CASSLLAGPTGELFF
-	TRBJ2-7	few	TRBV25-1	TGTGCCAGCAGTGAATTAGGGTTTACCTACGAGCAGTACTTC	CASSELGFTYEQYF
-	TRBJ1-1	many	TRBV12-3/TRBV12-4	TGTGCCAGCACCGCTCGGACAGACCCGAACACTGAAGCTTTCTTT	CASTARTDPNTEAFF
TRBD1	TRBJ1-2	-	TRBV28	TGTGCCAGCAGCTTTTCGGACAGGAGGGATGGCTACACCTTC	CASSFSDRRDGYTF
-	TRBJ1-4	few	TRBV2	TGTGCCAGCAGTGAATCGGGGGGTGACAGAGAAAAACTGTTTTTT	CASSESGGDREKLFF
TRBD2	TRBJ2-1	once	TRBV7-6	TGTGCTAGCAGCCCCCCAGCGGGAGCGCAGTTCTTC	CASSPPAGAQFF
-	TRBJ1-2	-	TRBV15	TGTGCCACCAGCAGCCACTATGGCTACACCTTC	CATSSHYGYTF
TRBD1	TRBJ2-7	-	TRBV25-1	TGTGCCAGCCAAGGACAGGGGGGCCATGAGCATTACTTC	CASQGQGGHEHYF
-	TRBJ2-7	-	TRBV5-1	TGCGCCAGCTCAGGCCTAGGGGCCCACGAGCAGTACTTC	CASSGLGAHEQYF
TRBD1	TRBJ2-2	few	TRBV7-2	TGTGCCAGCAGCTTTCCGTTGGGTGGACAGGGTACTTCGAACACCGGGGAGCTGTTTTTT	CASSFPLGGQGTSNTGELFF
TRBD1	TRBJ2-3	-	TRBV7-8	TGTGCCAGCAGCTTGGGACAGGGGGCTTCAGATACGCAGTATTTT	CASSLGQGASDTQYF
TRBD1	TRBJ2-7	-	TRBV5-1	TGCGCCAGCAGCTTGTCCGGGACAGGGGTAAGCGAGCAGTACTTC	CASSLSGTGVSEQYF
-	TRBJ2-1	few	TRBV27	TGTGCCAGCAGTCCCCCCGGCTTGCGGGTGTACAATGAGCAGTTCTTC	CASSPPGLRVYNEQFF
-	TRBJ1-1	few	TRBV19	TGTGCCAGTAGTATCGTTGGGGGCGCGGGCACTGAAGCTTTCTTT	CASSIVGGAGTEAFF
TRBD1	TRBJ1-5	-	TRBV19	TGTGCCAGTCAAACGGACAGGGGTGGGAGCCAGCCCCAGCATTTT	CASQTDRGGSQPQHF
-	TRBJ2-6	-	TRBV12-3/TRBV12-4	TGTGCCAGCAGTCCCCAGGGGCCCGCTGGGGCCAACGTCCTGACTTTC	CASSPQGPAGANVLTF
-	TRBJ1-1	-	TRBV19	TGTGCCAGTAGTATACCAAGAGCCGCTGAAGCTTTCTTT	CASSIPRAAEAFF
-	TRBJ2-7	once	TRBV28	TGTGCCAGCATGGGCACTCCCTACGAGCAGTACTTC	CASMGTPYEQYF
TRBD1	TRBJ1-5	-	TRBV6-5	TGTGCCAGCAGGCCGGGGCCGGGACAGGTCAATCAGCCCCAGCATTTT	CASRPGPGQVNQPQHF
-	TRBJ1-6	-	TRBV7-6	TGTGCCAGCAGCTCCCAGGGATCCTATAATTCACCCCTCCACTTT	CASSSQGSYNSPLHF
-	TRBJ1-6	few	TRBV28	TGTGCCAGCAGTTTAAGCGGGTACACACCCCTCCACTTT	CASSLSGYTPLHF
-	TRBJ1-1	-	TRBV4-1	TGCGCCAGCAGCACCCGGGACGTCGCTGAAGCTTTCTTT	CASSTRDVAEAFF
TRBD1	TRBJ2-3	few	TRBV12-3/TRBV12-4	TGTGCCAGCAGTCCCGGGACAGGGGGTATAGGTACGCAGTATTTT	CASSPGTGGIGTQYF
-	TRBJ2-1	-	TRBV6-1	TGTGCCAGCAGTGATTTGGTAAGGCAGTTCTTC	CASSDLVRQFF